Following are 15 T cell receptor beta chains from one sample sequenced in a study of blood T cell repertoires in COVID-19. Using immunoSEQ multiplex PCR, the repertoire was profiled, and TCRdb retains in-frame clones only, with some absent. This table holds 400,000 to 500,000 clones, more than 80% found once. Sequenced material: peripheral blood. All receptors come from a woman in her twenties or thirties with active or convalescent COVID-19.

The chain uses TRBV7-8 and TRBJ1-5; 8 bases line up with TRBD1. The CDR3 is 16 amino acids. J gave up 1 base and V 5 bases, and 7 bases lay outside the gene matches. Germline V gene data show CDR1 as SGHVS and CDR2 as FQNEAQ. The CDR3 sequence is CASSPRTGQSNQPQHF. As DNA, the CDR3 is TGTGCCAGCAGCCCGCGGACAGGGCAGAGCAATCAGCCCCAGCATTTT.

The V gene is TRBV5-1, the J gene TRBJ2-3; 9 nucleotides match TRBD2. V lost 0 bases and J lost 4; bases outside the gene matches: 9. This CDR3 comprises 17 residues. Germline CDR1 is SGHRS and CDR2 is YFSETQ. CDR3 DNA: TGCGCCAGCAGCTTGGCCAGGAGCGGGAGGCGGTCAGATACGCAGTATTTT. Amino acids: CASSLARSGRRSDTQYF. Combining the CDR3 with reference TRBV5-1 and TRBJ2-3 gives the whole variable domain KAGVTQTPRYLIKTRGQQVTLSCSPISGHRSVSWYQQTPGQGLQFLFEYFSETQRNKGNFPGRFSGRQFSNSRSEMNVSTLELGDSALYLCASSLARSGRRSDTQYFGPGTRLTVL.

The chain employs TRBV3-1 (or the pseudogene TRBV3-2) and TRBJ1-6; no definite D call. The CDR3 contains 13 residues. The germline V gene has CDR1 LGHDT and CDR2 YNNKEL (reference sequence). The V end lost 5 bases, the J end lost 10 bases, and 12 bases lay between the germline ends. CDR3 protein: CASSNLIGSPLHF. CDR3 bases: TGTGCCAGCAGCAATCTTATCGGGTCACCCCTCCACTTT.

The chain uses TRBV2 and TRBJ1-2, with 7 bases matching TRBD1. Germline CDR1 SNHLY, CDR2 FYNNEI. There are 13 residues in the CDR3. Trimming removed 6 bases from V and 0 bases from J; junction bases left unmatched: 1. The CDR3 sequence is CASRGQANYGYTF. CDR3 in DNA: TGTGCCAGCAGAGGACAGGCTAACTATGGCTACACCTTC.

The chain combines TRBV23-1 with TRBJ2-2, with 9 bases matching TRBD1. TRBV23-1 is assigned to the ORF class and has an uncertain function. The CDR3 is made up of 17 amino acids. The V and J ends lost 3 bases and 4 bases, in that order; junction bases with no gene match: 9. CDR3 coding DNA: TGCGCCAGCAGTCACAATTTCGGGACAGGGTCCACCGGGGAGCTGTTTTTT. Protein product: CASSHNFGTGSTGELFF.

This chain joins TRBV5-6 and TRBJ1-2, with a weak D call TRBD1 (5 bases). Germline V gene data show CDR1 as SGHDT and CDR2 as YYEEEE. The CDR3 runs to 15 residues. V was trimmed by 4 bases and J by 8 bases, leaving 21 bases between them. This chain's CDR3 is CASSVSGLGTAGYTF. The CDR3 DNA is TGTGCCAGCAGCGTGTCGGGATTAGGGACTGCAGGCTACACCTTC.

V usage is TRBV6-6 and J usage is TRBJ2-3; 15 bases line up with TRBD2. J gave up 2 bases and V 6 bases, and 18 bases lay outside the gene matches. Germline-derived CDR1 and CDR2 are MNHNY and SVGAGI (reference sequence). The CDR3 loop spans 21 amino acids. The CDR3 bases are TGTGCCAGCAGCCCAGAACCGGGACTAGCGGGAGGTCCGCCAAACACAGATACGCAGTATTTT. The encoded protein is CASSPEPGLAGGPPNTDTQYF.

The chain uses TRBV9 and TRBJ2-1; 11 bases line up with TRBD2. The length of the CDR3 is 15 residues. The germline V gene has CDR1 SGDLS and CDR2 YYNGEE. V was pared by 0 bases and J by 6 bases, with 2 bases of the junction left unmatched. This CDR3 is CASSVGLAGINEQFF. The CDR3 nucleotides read TGTGCCAGCAGCGTAGGACTAGCGGGGATCAATGAGCAGTTCTTC.

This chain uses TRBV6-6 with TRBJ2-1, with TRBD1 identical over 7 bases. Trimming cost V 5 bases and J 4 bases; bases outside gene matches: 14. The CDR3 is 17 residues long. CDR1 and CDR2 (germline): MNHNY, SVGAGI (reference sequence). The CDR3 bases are TGTGCCAGCAGTCCCCCATCTGGGACAGATCTTTACAATGAGCAGTTCTTC. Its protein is CASSPPSGTDLYNEQFF.

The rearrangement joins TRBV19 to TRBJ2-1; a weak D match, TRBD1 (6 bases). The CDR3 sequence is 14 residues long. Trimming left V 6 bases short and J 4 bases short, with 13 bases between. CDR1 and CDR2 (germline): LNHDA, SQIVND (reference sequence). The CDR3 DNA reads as TGTGCCAGTAGAAATGACAGGTCGTACAATGAGCAGTTCTTC. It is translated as CASRNDRSYNEQFF.

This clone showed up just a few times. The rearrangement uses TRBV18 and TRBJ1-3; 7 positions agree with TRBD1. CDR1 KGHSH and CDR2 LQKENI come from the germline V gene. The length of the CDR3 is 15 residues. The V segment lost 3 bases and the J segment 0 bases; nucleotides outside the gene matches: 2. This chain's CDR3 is CASSPRQGSGNTIYF. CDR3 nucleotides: TGTGCCAGCTCACCTAGACAGGGCTCTGGAAACACCATATATTTT.

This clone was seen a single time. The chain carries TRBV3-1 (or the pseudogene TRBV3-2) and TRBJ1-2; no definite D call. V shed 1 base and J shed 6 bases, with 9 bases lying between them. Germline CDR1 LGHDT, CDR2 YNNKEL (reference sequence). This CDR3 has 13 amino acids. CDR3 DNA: TGTGCCAGCAGCCAAGTAGGCGGGAATGGCTACACCTTC. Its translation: CASSQVGGNGYTF.

Here the CDR3 reads CASSLLDRGTEAFF. The CDR3 bases are TGTGCCAGCAGCCTACTCGACAGGGGCACTGAAGCTTTCTTT. The genes are TRBV7-8 and TRBJ1-1; 8 nucleotides match TRBD1. In germline, CDR1 is SGHVS, CDR2 FQNEAQ. V shed 5 bases and J 4 bases; nucleotides not matched to a gene: 6. This CDR3 region has 14 residues.

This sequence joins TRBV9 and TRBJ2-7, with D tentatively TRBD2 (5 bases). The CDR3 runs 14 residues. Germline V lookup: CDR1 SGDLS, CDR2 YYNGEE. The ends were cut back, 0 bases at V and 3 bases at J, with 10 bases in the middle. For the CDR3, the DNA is TGTGCCAGCAGCGTAGACGGGATAATCTACGAGCAGTACTTC. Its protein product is CASSVDGIIYEQYF.

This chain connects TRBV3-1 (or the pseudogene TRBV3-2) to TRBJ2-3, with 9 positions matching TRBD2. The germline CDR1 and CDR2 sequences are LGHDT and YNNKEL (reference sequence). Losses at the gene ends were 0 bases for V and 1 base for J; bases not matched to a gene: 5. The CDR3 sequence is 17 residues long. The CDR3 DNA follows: TGTGCCAGCAGCCAAGAGATACTAGCGGGCGGCACAGATACGCAGTATTTT. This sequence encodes CASSQEILAGGTDTQYF.